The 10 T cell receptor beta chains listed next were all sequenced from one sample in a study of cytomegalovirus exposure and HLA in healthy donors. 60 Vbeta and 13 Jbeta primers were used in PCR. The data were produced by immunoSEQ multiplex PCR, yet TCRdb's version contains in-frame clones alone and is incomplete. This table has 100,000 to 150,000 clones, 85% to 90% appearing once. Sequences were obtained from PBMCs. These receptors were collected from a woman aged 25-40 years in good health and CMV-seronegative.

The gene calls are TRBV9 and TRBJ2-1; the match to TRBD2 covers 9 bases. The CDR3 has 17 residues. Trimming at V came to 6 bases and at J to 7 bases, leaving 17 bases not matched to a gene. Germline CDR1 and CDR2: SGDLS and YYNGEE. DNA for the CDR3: TGTGCCAGCACCCCCGGTTGGGCTAGCGGGATGGGGAATGAGCAGTTCTTC. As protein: CASTPGWASGMGNEQFF. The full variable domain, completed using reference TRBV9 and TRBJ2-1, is DSGVTQTPKHLITATGQRVTLRCSPRSGDLSVYWYQQSLDQGLQFLIQYYNGEERAKGNILERFSAQQFPDLHSELNLSSLELGDSALYFCASTPGWASGMGNEQFFGPGTRLTVL.

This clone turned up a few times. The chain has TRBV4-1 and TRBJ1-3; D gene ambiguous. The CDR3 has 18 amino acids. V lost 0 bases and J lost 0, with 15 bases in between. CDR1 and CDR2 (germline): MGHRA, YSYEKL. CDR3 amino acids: CASSQDQRYDYSGNTIYF. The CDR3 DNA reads TGCGCCAGCAGCCAAGATCAGAGGTATGACTACTCTGGAAACACCATATATTTT.

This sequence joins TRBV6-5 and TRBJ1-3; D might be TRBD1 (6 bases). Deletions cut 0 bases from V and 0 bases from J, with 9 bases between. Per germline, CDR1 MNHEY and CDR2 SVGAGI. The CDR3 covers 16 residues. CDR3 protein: CASSYSGTLSGNTIYF. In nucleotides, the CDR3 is TGTGCCAGCAGTTACTCAGGGACACTCTCTGGAAACACCATATATTTT.

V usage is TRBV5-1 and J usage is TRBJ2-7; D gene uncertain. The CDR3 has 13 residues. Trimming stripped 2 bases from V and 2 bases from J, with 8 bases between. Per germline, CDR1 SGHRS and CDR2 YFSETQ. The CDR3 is CASSFGLAYEQYF. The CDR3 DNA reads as TGCGCCAGCAGCTTTGGCTTGGCCTACGAGCAGTACTTC. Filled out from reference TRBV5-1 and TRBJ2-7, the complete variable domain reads KAGVTQTPRYLIKTRGQQVTLSCSPISGHRSVSWYQQTPGQGLQFLFEYFSETQRNKGNFPGRFSGRQFSNSRSEMNVSTLELGDSALYLCASSFGLAYEQYFGPGTRLTVT.

The CDR3 DNA reads TGTGCCAGCAGTAGCGGAACAGGGGAAATCCTCTACGAGCAGTACTTC. It is translated as CASSSGTGEILYEQYF. This sequence joins TRBV28 and TRBJ2-7, with 7 nucleotides matching TRBD1. The CDR3 runs to 16 residues. CDR1 and CDR2 from the germline V gene are MDHEN and SYDVKM. V shed 5 bases and J 3 bases; nucleotides not matched to a gene: 13. The entire variable domain, with the rest obtained from reference TRBV28 and TRBJ2-7, is as follows: DVKVTQSSRYLVKRTGEKVFLECVQDMDHENMFWYRQDPGLGLRLIYFSYDVKMKEKGDIPEGYSVSREKKERFSLILESASTNQTSMYLCASSSGTGEILYEQYFGPGTRLTVT.

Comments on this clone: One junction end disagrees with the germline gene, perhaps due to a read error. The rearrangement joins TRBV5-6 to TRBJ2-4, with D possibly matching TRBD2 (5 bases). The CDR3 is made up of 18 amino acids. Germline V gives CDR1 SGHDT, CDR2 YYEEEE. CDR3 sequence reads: CASSLLRVTGIPRNTQYF. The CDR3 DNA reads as TGTGCCAGCAGCCTACTGAGGGTGACGGGGATCCCCAGGAACACTCAGTACTTC.

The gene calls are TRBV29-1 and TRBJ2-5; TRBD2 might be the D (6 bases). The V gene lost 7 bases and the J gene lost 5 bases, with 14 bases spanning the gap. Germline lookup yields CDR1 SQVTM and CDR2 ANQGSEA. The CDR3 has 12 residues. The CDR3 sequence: CSGKRGGETQYF. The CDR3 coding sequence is TGCAGCGGGAAACGTGGGGGGGAGACCCAGTACTTC.

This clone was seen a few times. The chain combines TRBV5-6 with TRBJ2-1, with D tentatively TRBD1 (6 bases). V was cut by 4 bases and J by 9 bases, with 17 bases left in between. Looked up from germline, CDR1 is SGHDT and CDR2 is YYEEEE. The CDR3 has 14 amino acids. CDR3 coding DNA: TGTGCCAGCAGCCCGCGGACAGTCGGCGGTGAGCAGTTCTTC. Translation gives CASSPRTVGGEQFF.

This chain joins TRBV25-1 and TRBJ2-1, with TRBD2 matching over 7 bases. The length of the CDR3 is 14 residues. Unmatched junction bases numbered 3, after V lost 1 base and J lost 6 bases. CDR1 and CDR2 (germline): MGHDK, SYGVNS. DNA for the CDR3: TGTGCCAGCAGTGAATGGGCTAGCGGCAATGAGCAGTTCTTC. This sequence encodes CASSEWASGNEQFF.

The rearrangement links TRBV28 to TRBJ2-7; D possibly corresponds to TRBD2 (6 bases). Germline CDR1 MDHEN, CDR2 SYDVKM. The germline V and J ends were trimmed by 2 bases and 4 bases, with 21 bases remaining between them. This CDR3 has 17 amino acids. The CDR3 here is CASSLGAGRALRYEQYF. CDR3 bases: TGTGCCAGCAGTTTAGGGGCGGGACGCGCGTTAAGGTACGAGCAGTACTTC.